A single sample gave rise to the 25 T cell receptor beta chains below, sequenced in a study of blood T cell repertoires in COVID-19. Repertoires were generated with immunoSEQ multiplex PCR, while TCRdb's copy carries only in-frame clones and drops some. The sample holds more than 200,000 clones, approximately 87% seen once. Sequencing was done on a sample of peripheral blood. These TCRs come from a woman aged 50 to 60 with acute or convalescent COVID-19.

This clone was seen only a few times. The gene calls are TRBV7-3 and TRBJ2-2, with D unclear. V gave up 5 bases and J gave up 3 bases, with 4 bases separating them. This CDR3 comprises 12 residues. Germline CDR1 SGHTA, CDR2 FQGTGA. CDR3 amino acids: CASSPYTGELFF. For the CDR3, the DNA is TGTGCCAGCAGCCCTTACACCGGGGAGCTGTTTTTT.

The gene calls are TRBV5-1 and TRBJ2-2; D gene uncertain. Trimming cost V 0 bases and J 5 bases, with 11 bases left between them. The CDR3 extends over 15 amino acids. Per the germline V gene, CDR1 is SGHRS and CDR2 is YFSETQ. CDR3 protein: CASSLGTTQTGELFF. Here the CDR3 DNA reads TGCGCCAGCAGCTTGGGTACTACCCAGACCGGGGAGCTGTTTTTT.

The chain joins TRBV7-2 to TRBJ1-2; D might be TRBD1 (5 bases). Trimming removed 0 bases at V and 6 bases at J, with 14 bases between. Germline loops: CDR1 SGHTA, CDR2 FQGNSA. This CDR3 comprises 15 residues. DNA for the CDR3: TGTGCCAGCAGCTTAGCGCGGCGGGGGACGGATGGCTACACCTTC. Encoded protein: CASSLARRGTDGYTF.

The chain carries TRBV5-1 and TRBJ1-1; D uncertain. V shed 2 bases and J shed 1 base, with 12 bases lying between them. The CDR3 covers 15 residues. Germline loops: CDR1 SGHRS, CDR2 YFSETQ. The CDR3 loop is CASSFGSRQNTEAFF. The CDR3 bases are TGCGCCAGCAGCTTCGGGAGCAGACAGAACACTGAAGCTTTCTTT.

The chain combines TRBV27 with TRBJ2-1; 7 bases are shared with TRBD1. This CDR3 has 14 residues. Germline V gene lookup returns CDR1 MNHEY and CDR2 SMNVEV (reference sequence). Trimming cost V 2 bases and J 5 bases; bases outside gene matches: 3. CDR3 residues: CASSLRQGNNEQFF. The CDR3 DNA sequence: TGTGCCAGCAGTTTAAGACAGGGCAACAATGAGCAGTTCTTC.

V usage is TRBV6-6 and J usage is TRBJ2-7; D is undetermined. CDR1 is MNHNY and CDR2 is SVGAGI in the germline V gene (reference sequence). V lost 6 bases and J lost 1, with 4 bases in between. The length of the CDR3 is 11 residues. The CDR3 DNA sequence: TGTGCCAGCAGGGCTTCCTACGAGCAGTACTTC. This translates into CASRASYEQYF.

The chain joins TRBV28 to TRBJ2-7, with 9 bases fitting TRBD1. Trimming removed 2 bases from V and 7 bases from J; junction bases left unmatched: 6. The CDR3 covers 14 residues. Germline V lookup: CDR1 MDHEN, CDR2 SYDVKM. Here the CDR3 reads CASSLRDRGSEQYF. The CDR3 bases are TGTGCCAGCAGTTTACGAGACAGGGGGTCGGAGCAGTACTTC.

CDR3 residues: CASSPLGAGTGELFF. The DNA for the CDR3 is TGTGCCAGCTCACCACTTGGTGCGGGCACCGGGGAGCTGTTTTTT. The chain couples TRBV18 to TRBJ2-2, with D possibly TRBD2 on 5 matching bases. The CDR3 length is 15 residues. CDR1 KGHSH and CDR2 LQKENI come from the germline V gene. V lost 1 base to trimming and J lost 4 bases, with 10 bases between them. Drawing the rest from reference TRBV18 and TRBJ2-2, the complete variable domain is NAGVMQNPRHLVRRRGQEARLRCSPMKGHSHVYWYRQLPEEGLKFMVYLQKENIIDESGMPKERFSAEFPKEGPSILRIQQVVRGDSAAYFCASSPLGAGTGELFFGEGSRLTVL.

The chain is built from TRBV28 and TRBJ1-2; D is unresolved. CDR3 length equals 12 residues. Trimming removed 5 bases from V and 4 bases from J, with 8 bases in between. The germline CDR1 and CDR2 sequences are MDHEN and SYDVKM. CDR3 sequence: CASSPDTYGYTF. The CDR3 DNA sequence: TGTGCCAGCAGTCCTGACACCTATGGCTACACCTTC.

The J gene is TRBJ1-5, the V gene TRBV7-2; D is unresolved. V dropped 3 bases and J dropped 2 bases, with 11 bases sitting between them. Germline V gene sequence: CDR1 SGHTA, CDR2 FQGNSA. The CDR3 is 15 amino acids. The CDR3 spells CASSFRGGGNQPQHF. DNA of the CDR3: TGTGCCAGCAGCTTCCGAGGCGGCGGCAATCAGCCCCAGCATTTT.

CDR3 bases: TGTGCCAGCAGCTTAGCGCTGGCCACCGGGGAGCTGTTTTTT. This encodes CASSLALATGELFF. The chain couples TRBV11-1 to TRBJ2-2; D unclear. CDR3 length: 14 amino acids. V gave up 0 bases and J gave up 4 bases, with 6 bases separating them. Germline V CDR1 and CDR2: SGHAT, FQDESV (reference sequence). Variable domain in full (rest from reference TRBV11-1 and TRBJ2-2): EAEVAQSPRYKITEKSQAVAFWCDPISGHATLYWYRQILGQGPELLVQFQDESVVDDSQLPKDRFSAERLKGVDSTLKIQPAELGDSAMYLCASSLALATGELFFGEGSRLTVL.

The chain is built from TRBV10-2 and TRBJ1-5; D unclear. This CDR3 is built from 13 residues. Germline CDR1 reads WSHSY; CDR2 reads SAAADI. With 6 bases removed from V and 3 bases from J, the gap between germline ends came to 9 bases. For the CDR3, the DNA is TGCGCCAGCAGCTACAGTACCAATCAGCCCCAGCATTTT. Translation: CASSYSTNQPQHF.

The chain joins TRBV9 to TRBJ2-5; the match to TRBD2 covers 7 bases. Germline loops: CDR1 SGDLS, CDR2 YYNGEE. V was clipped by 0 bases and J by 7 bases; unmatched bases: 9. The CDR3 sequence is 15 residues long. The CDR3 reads CASSVGSGPLGTQYF. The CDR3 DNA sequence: TGTGCCAGCAGCGTAGGTAGCGGGCCCCTGGGGACCCAGTACTTC.

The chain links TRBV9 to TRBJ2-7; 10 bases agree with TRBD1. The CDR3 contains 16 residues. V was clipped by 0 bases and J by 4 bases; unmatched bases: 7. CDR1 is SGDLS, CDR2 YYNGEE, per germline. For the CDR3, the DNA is TGTGCCAGCAGCGTAGCTCCGGGACAGGGGACTTACGAGCAGTACTTC. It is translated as CASSVAPGQGTYEQYF.

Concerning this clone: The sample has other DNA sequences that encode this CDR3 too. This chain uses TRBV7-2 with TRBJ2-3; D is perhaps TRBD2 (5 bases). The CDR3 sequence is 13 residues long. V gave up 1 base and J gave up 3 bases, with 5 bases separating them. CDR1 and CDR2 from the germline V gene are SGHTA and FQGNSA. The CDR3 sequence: CASSLGGTDTQYF. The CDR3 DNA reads TGTGCCAGCAGCTTAGGAGGGACAGATACGCAGTATTTT. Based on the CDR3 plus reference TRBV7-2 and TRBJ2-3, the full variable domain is GAGVSQSPSNKVTEKGKDVELRCDPISGHTALYWYRQSLGQGLEFLIYFQGNSAPDKSGLPSDRFSAERTGGSVSTLTIQRTQQEDSAVYLCASSLGGTDTQYFGPGTRLTVL.

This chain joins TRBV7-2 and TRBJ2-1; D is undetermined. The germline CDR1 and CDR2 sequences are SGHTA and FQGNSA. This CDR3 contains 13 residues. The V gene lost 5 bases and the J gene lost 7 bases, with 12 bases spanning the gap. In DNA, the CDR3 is TGTGCCAGCAGCCCTACACCCGGGAATGAGCAGTTCTTC. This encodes CASSPTPGNEQFF.

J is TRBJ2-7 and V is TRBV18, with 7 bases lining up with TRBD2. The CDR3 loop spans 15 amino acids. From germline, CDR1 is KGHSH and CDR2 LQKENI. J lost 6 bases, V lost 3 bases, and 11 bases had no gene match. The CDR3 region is CASSPSGGRSGEQYF. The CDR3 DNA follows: TGTGCCAGCTCACCTTCCGGCGGGAGATCAGGCGAGCAGTACTTC.

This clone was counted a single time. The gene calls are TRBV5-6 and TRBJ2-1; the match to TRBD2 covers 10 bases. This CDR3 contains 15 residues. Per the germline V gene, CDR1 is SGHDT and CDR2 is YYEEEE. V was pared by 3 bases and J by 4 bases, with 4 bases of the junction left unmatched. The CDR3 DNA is TGTGCCAGCAGCTCCGGACTAGCGGTTTACAATGAGCAGTTCTTC. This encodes CASSSGLAVYNEQFF.

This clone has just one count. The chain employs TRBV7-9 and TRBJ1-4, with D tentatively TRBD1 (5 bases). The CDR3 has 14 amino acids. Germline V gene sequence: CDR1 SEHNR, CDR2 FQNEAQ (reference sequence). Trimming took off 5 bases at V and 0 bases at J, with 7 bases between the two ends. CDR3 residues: CASSPTATNEKLFF. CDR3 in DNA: TGTGCCAGCAGCCCGACAGCAACTAATGAAAAACTGTTTTTT.

The CDR3 bases are TGTGCCAGCAGCCAAACCTCGGACAGGAGAAACACCATATATTTT. This encodes CASSQTSDRRNTIYF. V is TRBV3-1 (or the pseudogene TRBV3-2) and J is TRBJ1-3; 7 bases line up with TRBD1. Looked up from germline, CDR1 is LGHDT and CDR2 is YNNKEL (reference sequence). The CDR3 runs 15 residues. The ends lost 2 bases at V and 5 bases at J; junction bases unmatched: 6.

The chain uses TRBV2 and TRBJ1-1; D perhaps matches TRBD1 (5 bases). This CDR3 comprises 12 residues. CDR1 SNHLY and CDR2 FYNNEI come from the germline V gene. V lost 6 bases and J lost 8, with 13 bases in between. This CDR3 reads CASRERQPEAFF. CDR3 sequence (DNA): TGTGCCAGCAGGGAACGACAGCCCGAAGCTTTCTTT.

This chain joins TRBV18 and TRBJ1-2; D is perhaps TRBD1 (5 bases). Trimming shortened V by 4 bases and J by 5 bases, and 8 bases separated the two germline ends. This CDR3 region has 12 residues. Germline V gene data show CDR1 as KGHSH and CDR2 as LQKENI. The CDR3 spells CASSQTGYGYTF. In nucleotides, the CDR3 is TGTGCCAGCTCACAAACAGGATATGGCTACACCTTC.

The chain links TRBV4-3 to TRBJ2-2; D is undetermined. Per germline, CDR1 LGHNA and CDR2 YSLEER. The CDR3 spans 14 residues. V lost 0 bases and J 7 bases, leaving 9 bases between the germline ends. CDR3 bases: TGCGCCAGCAGCCAAGACCTCTTTAGCGGGGAGCTGTTTTTT. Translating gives CASSQDLFSGELFF.

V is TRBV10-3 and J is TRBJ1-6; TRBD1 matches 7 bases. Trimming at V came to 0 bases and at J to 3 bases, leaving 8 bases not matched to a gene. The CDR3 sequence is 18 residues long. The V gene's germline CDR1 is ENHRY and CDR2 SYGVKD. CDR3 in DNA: TGTGCCATCAGTGAGTCGGCAGGGGGAAGTTACTATAATTCACCCCTCCACTTT. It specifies CAISESAGGSYYNSPLHF.

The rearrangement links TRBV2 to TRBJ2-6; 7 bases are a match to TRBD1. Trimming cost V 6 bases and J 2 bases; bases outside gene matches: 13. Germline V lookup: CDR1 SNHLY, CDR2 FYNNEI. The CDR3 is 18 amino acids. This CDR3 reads CASRTPGQKLTGANVLTF. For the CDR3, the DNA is TGTGCCAGCAGGACTCCGGGACAGAAATTGACTGGGGCCAACGTCCTGACTTTC.